These 8 T cell receptor beta chains were sequenced from one sample in a study of blood T cells in healthy people across ages. The authors ran a second PCR of roughly 6 to 11 cycles using a sample-barcoded 5' primer and a J-beta primer mix. Each CDR3 protein gets one entry after TCRdb re-called the 5' RACE reads with MiXCR. The sample contains some 1 million distinct CDR3 sequences, more than 35% of which appear only once. The sample was blood. The receptors shown here come from a woman aged 60-75 years in good health.

The chain carries TRBV28 and TRBJ2-5; 9 bases are shared with TRBD2. There are 16 residues in the CDR3. Germline V gene lookup returns CDR1 MDHEN and CDR2 SYDVKM. J was trimmed by 1 base and V by 2 bases; bases with no gene match: 5. The DNA of the CDR3 is TGTGCCAGCAGTTTAGCGGGAGGGCGGGCCCAAGAGACCCAGTACTTC. Translated, it gives CASSLAGGRAQETQYF.

This clonotype has a single count. Here the CDR3 DNA reads TGTGCCAGCAGTTTATATGAGAGCATGGATGAGCAGTACTTC. Its translation: CASSLYESMDEQYF. The rearrangement links TRBV27 to TRBJ2-7; D call uncertain. Trimming cost V 1 base and J 7 bases, with 14 bases left between them. The CDR3 is 14 amino acids. Germline V lookup: CDR1 MNHEY, CDR2 SMNVEV (reference sequence).

The chain links TRBV11-3 to TRBJ2-1; D is perhaps TRBD2 (6 bases). Germline V gives CDR1 SGHNT, CDR2 YENEEA. This CDR3 has 15 amino acids. With 5 bases removed from V and 5 bases from J, the gap between germline ends came to 16 bases. CDR3 loop: CASSLGEVGHNEQFF. DNA for the CDR3: TGTGCCAGCAGCCTAGGGGAGGTCGGGCACAATGAGCAGTTCTTC.

This clonotype was seen many times. The chain uses TRBV15 and TRBJ2-7; D possibly corresponds to TRBD1 (5 bases). Germline V CDR1 and CDR2: LNHNV, YYDKDF (reference sequence). The CDR3 runs 13 residues. Trimming shortened V by 3 bases and J by 3 bases, and 9 bases separated the two germline ends. The CDR3 DNA follows: TGTGCCACCAGCAGTGGGCAGGGCTACGAGCAGTACTTC. Protein sequence: CATSSGQGYEQYF. Filled out from reference TRBV15 and TRBJ2-7, the complete variable domain reads DAMVIQNPRYQVTQFGKPVTLSCSQTLNHNVMYWYQQKSSQAPKLLFHYYDKDFNNEADTPDNFQSRRPNTSFCFLDIRSPGLGDTAMYLCATSSGQGYEQYFGPGTRLTVT.

The chain joins TRBV25-1 to TRBJ1-1; D uncertain. The CDR3 is 15 amino acids. Germline V CDR1 and CDR2: MGHDK, SYGVNS. V was cut by 3 bases and J by 7 bases, with 18 bases left in between. The chain's CDR3 is CASSDTRAYGSEAFF. For the CDR3, the DNA is TGTGCCAGCAGTGATACGAGGGCCTACGGAAGTGAAGCTTTCTTT. The whole variable domain, remainder taken from reference TRBV25-1 and TRBJ1-1, is EADIYQTPRYLVIGTGKKITLECSQTMGHDKMYWYQQDPGMELHLIHYSYGVNSTEKGDLSSESTVSRIRTEHFPLTLESARPSHTSQYLCASSDTRAYGSEAFFGQGTRLTVV.

A few counts support this clonotype. The V call is TRBV20-1, the J call TRBJ1-1, with D hard to call. Germline V gene data show CDR1 as DFQATT and CDR2 as SNEGSKA (reference sequence). V shed 3 bases and J shed 3 bases, with 17 bases lying between them. This CDR3 comprises 15 residues. For the CDR3, the DNA is TGCAGTGCTAGGGGCCCCTCACTTGGGGACACTGAAGCTTTCTTT. It specifies CSARGPSLGDTEAFF.

This clonotype was recorded once. The chain links TRBV9 to TRBJ1-1, with D possibly TRBD1 on 5 matching bases. This CDR3 has 15 residues. V lost 4 bases and J lost 1, with 14 bases in between. Germline-derived CDR1 and CDR2 are SGDLS and YYNGEE. The CDR3 loop reads CASSPTAGQNTEAFF. CDR3 DNA sequence: TGTGCCAGCAGCCCAACCGCAGGGCAGAACACTGAAGCTTTCTTT.

V is TRBV5-6 and J is TRBJ2-7, with 10 bases fitting TRBD1. In germline, CDR1 is SGHDT, CDR2 YYEEEE. The CDR3 extends over 16 amino acids. Trimming removed 3 bases from V and 1 base from J; junction bases left unmatched: 7. The CDR3 nucleotides are TGTGCCAGCAGCTCACCGGGACAGGGGCTATCCTACGAGCAGTACTTC. Amino acid sequence: CASSSPGQGLSYEQYF.